The entry that follows covers one T cell receptor (beta chain) sequence. Its antigen is unknown. The CDR3 is 14 residues long. Germline CDR1 is SGHVS and CDR2 is FNYEAQ. Trimming shortened V by 3 bases and J by 1 base, and 9 bases separated the two germline ends. The record originates from a study of T cell repertoires in cytomegalovirus infection. Background on the study: As its CMV epitopes, the study selected recently identified HLA-C-restricted and well-studied HLA-B-restricted targets. Public TCR beta signature analysis indicated the presence of both CMV infection and matching HLA type.

TCRdb independently ran MiXCR on the reads; one entry per CDR3 protein. Of 55,000 to 85,000 distinct CDR3 sequences listed, roughly 22% are singletons. V is TRBV7-6 and J is TRBJ1-1; D is ambiguous. This sequence originates from a human donor in good health (CMV status not recorded). Some clones in this sample may be carry-over from other donors' samples. This material consisted of CD8+ T cells from cultured PBMCs, taken from culture after CMV antigen stimulation. CDR3 DNA: TGTGCCAGCAGCTTGATGGGCTGGAACACTGAAGCTTTCTTT. Protein: CASSLMGWNTEAFF.